One sample yielded the 21 T cell receptor beta chains listed below, sequenced in a study of T-cell reconstitution after alpha-beta-depleted transplantation in children. Using unique molecular identifiers, the investigators prepared the TCRbeta library. TCRdb used MiXCR to reprocess the PCR reads, holding one entry per CDR3 protein. The data hold 440,000 or so distinct CDR3 sequences, with over 40% observed a single time. Sequencing used PBMCs, obtained before TCRalphabeta/CD19-depleted stem cell transplant. These receptors were taken from a girl aged 2 to 10 with aplastic anemia, due to receive a stem cell transplant.

J is TRBJ2-5 and V is TRBV12-3 or TRBV12-4; perhaps TRBD2 as D (6 bases). The CDR3 runs 14 residues. V lost 6 bases and J 5 bases, leaving 16 bases between the germline ends. CDR3 amino acids: CASRPSGTVETQYF. The CDR3 DNA reads TGTGCCAGCAGGCCCTCAGGGACTGTGGAGACCCAGTACTTC.

Only one count was recorded for this clonotype. The V call is TRBV20-1, the J call TRBJ2-7; unclear D gene. The CDR3 totals 13 residues. Trimming took off 4 bases at V and 0 bases at J, with 10 bases between the two ends. Germline CDR1 and CDR2: DFQATT and SNEGSKA (reference sequence). In DNA form, the CDR3 reads TGCAGTGCTAAGTCCAGGACCTCCTACGAGCAGTACTTC. Translating it yields CSAKSRTSYEQYF.

This clonotype has just a few counts. The chain has TRBV5-1 and TRBJ1-2, with 8 bases matching TRBD1. V lost 2 bases and J lost 3; bases outside the gene matches: 3. The CDR3 is 14 residues long. The germline V gene encodes CDR1 SGHRS and CDR2 YFSETQ. The CDR3 DNA is TGCGCCAGCAGCTTTACAGGGGGAGACTATGGCTACACCTTC. Its protein product is CASSFTGGDYGYTF.

This clonotype showed up many times. The chain recombines TRBV20-1 with TRBJ2-1; 10 bases are shared with TRBD2. V shed 6 bases and J 3 bases; nucleotides not matched to a gene: 8. In germline, CDR1 is DFQATT, CDR2 SNEGSKA (reference sequence). This CDR3 has 15 residues. CDR3 protein: CSAEGLANRYNEQFF. The CDR3 nucleotides read TGCAGTGCAGAGGGACTAGCGAACCGCTACAATGAGCAGTTCTTC.

V is TRBV28 and J is TRBJ2-7; the match to TRBD2 covers 7 bases. The CDR3 totals 18 residues. The ends lost 3 bases at V and 1 base at J; junction bases unmatched: 15. Germline CDR1 reads MDHEN; CDR2 reads SYDVKM. CDR3 sequence: CASSLVSFRDYPSYEQYF. The CDR3 DNA is TGTGCCAGCAGTTTGGTTTCCTTTCGGGACTACCCTTCCTACGAGCAGTACTTC.

This clonotype has a single count. The rearrangement joins TRBV4-1 to TRBJ2-7; D call uncertain. The V end lost 3 bases, the J end lost 1 base, and 10 bases lay between the germline ends. The CDR3 has 14 amino acids. CDR1 is MGHRA and CDR2 is YSYEKL in the germline V gene. CDR3 region: CASSQVGRSYEQYF. CDR3 DNA sequence: TGCGCCAGCAGCCAGGTTGGCAGGTCCTACGAGCAGTACTTC.

This clonotype has at least ten counts. V gene TRBV7-8 combines with J gene TRBJ1-5; D is possibly TRBD1 (5 bases). V was cut by 5 bases and J by 0 bases, with 17 bases left in between. The CDR3 extends over 17 amino acids. Germline lookup yields CDR1 SGHVS and CDR2 FQNEAQ. CDR3 amino acids: CASSGRDRGYSNQPQHF. As DNA, the CDR3 is TGTGCCAGCAGCGGTAGGGACCGAGGGTATAGCAATCAGCCCCAGCATTTT.

This clonotype showed up many times. This rearrangement joins TRBV7-2 to TRBJ2-1; D uncertain. Per the germline V gene, CDR1 is SGHTA and CDR2 is FQGNSA. The CDR3 is 11 amino acids. Trimming stripped 5 bases from V and 8 bases from J, with 7 bases between. CDR3 in amino acids: CASSRRDEQFF. The CDR3 DNA is TGTGCCAGCAGCCGACGTGATGAGCAGTTCTTC. The full variable domain, in which reference TRBV7-2 and TRBJ2-1 provide the parts outside the CDR3, is GAGVSQSPSNKVTEKGKDVELRCDPISGHTALYWYRQSLGQGLEFLIYFQGNSAPDKSGLPSDRFSAERTGGSVSTLTIQRTQQEDSAVYLCASSRRDEQFFGPGTRLTVL.

This chain uses TRBV5-1 with TRBJ2-2, with 10 bases aligning to TRBD2. V lost 0 bases, J lost 4 bases, and 6 bases stayed unmatched. The CDR3 is made up of 17 amino acids. Germline values: CDR1 SGHRS, CDR2 YFSETQ. The CDR3 nucleotides are TGCGCCAGCAGCTTGGCCCCAGCGGGAGGGGGCACCGGGGAGCTGTTTTTT. Translating gives CASSLAPAGGGTGELFF.

The gene calls are TRBV5-1 and TRBJ2-1; no clear D gene. The CDR3 loop spans 15 amino acids. CDR1 is SGHRS, CDR2 YFSETQ, per germline. V lost 0 bases and J lost 5, with 12 bases in between. CDR3 sequence reads: CASSLGDKVHNEQFF. DNA for the CDR3: TGCGCCAGCAGCTTGGGTGACAAGGTTCACAATGAGCAGTTCTTC.

There are many counts of this clonotype. The chain uses TRBV2 and TRBJ2-3; D unresolved. V lost 7 bases and J lost 1, with 12 bases in between. Germline CDR1 SNHLY, CDR2 FYNNEI. The CDR3 has 14 residues. The CDR3 reads CASTSGSGTDTQYF. The DNA for the CDR3 is TGTGCCAGCACGTCGGGCAGCGGCACAGATACGCAGTATTTT.

Only one count was recorded for this clonotype. A read error may produce the germline difference seen at one junction end. V is TRBV2 and J is TRBJ1-1; D unresolved. This CDR3 contains 13 residues. Germline V gene sequence: CDR1 SNHLY, CDR2 FYNNEI. Here the CDR3 DNA reads TGTGCCAGCAAGGGAGGGAGAGCCACTGAAGCATTCTTT. Its protein product is CASKGGRATEAFF.

The V and J genes are TRBV4-2 and TRBJ2-1, with 8 bases that match TRBD2. Trimming cost V 4 bases and J 4 bases; bases outside gene matches: 15. In germline, CDR1 is LGHNA, CDR2 YNFKEQ. The CDR3 is 18 residues long. The CDR3 sequence is CASSPEGGSGISYNEQFF. CDR3 nucleotides: TGTGCCAGCAGCCCCGAAGGGGGTAGCGGGATTTCTTACAATGAGCAGTTCTTC.

The gene calls are TRBV12-3 or TRBV12-4 and TRBJ2-1; a weak D match, TRBD2 (6 bases). Trimming removed 4 bases at V and 0 bases at J, with 13 bases between. The length of the CDR3 is 16 residues. The CDR3 nucleotides are TGTGCCAGCAGTTCCACAGACGGGAGCTCCTACAATGAGCAGTTCTTC. This translates into CASSSTDGSSYNEQFF.

This sequence joins TRBV5-1 and TRBJ2-1, with 8 bases fitting TRBD2. This CDR3 region has 17 residues. The trim removed 1 base at V and 8 bases at J, leaving 14 bases unmatched. Germline CDR1 is SGHRS and CDR2 is YFSETQ. CDR3 in amino acids: CASSLRGGTRIGDEQFF. The CDR3 DNA reads TGCGCCAGCAGCTTGCGAGGAGGGACTAGGATTGGGGATGAGCAGTTCTTC. The full variable domain, rest sourced from reference TRBV5-1 and TRBJ2-1, is KAGVTQTPRYLIKTRGQQVTLSCSPISGHRSVSWYQQTPGQGLQFLFEYFSETQRNKGNFPGRFSGRQFSNSRSEMNVSTLELGDSALYLCASSLRGGTRIGDEQFFGPGTRLTVL.

This clonotype was seen at least ten times. V usage is TRBV10-3 and J usage is TRBJ2-5, with TRBD2 identical over 8 bases. The CDR3 runs 13 residues. Looked up from germline, CDR1 is ENHRY and CDR2 is SYGVKD. The ends lost 10 bases at V and 3 bases at J; junction bases unmatched: 7. The CDR3 DNA follows: TGTGCCACCAAACCCGGGGGGGAAGAGACCCAGTACTTC. It codes for CATKPGGEETQYF.

The chain joins TRBV28 to TRBJ2-1; D unresolved. The CDR3 is 14 amino acids. With 6 bases removed from V and 0 bases from J, the gap between germline ends came to 9 bases. CDR1 and CDR2 from the germline V gene are MDHEN and SYDVKM. CDR3 DNA sequence: TGTGCCAGCAGCGACTCTAGCTCCTACAATGAGCAGTTCTTC. This encodes CASSDSSSYNEQFF.

A few counts support this clonotype. The rearrangement joins TRBV18 to TRBJ2-7; D not certain. Germline CDR1 reads KGHSH; CDR2 reads LQKENI. Between the trimmed V and J ends, which lost 3 bases and 0 bases, there was a span of 18 bases. The CDR3 is 17 residues long. The CDR3 spells CASSPTARLLSSYEQYF. Here the CDR3 DNA reads TGTGCCAGCTCACCTACGGCGAGACTCCTTAGCTCCTACGAGCAGTACTTC.

This clonotype was detected only once. The chain carries TRBV19 and TRBJ2-4; possibly TRBD1 for D (6 bases). Per the germline V gene, CDR1 is LNHDA and CDR2 is SQIVND (reference sequence). With 2 bases removed from V and 2 bases from J, the gap between germline ends came to 19 bases. The CDR3 is 18 amino acids. The DNA of the CDR3 is TGTGCCAGTAGTATAAACTGGCAGGGGAGTTTGACCAAAAACATTCAGTACTTC. It encodes CASSINWQGSLTKNIQYF.

A few counts support this clonotype. The rearrangement links TRBV10-2 to TRBJ2-7, with D perhaps TRBD1 (5 bases). Trimming pared 3 bases from V and 0 bases from J, leaving 12 bases between. Germline loops: CDR1 WSHSY, CDR2 SAAADI. The CDR3 has 15 amino acids. This CDR3 reads CASSDQGRISYEQYF. The DNA for the CDR3 is TGCGCCAGCAGTGATCAGGGCCGGATCTCCTACGAGCAGTACTTC.

This clonotype was recorded at least ten times. The chain carries TRBV20-1 and TRBJ2-3, with TRBD2 identical over 10 bases. The CDR3 runs to 16 residues. Trimming at V came to 2 bases and at J to 2 bases, leaving 7 bases not matched to a gene. Germline V gives CDR1 DFQATT, CDR2 SNEGSKA (reference sequence). Written as DNA, the CDR3 is TGCAGTGCTAGAAACTCCGGGACTAGCGACACAGATACGCAGTATTTT. Amino acids: CSARNSGTSDTDTQYF.